What follows is one T cell receptor beta chain and its context. Its antigen is not known. This entry comes from a study of cytomegalovirus exposure and HLA in healthy donors. Points from the study as a whole: In a later analysis, at a false discovery rate of 0.05, about 17,000 TCR beta sequences matched HLA alleles.

The V end lost 3 bases, the J end lost 5 bases, and 13 bases lay between the germline ends. This CDR3 contains 14 residues. The germline gives CDR1 LNHDA, CDR2 SQIVND (reference sequence). The PCR made use of 60 Vbeta and 13 Jbeta primers. Assay: immunoSEQ multiplex PCR; the TCRdb copy retains only in-frame clones and omits some. The table shows 100,000 to 150,000 clones, with about 74% occurring only once. The sample was PBMCs. This clonotype was sampled from a woman aged 50 to 60 in good health and CMV-seropositive. This sequence joins TRBV19 and TRBJ2-5; D might be TRBD2 (6 bases). This CDR3 reads CASSIAGRTETQYF. Written as DNA, the CDR3 is TGTGCCAGTAGTATTGCGGGGAGAACGGAGACCCAGTACTTC.